The 2 T cell receptor beta chains reported below all come from one sample, sequenced in a study of Graves' ophthalmopathy and Graves' hyperthyroidism. CDR3 regions of TCR beta were amplified from RNA transcripts. HTBI primers served in a first-round RT-PCR, which a second-round multiplex PCR followed. TCRdb reprocessed the multiplex PCR reads via MiXCR and lists one record per CDR3 protein. The sample comprises about 390,000 distinct CDR3 sequences, less than 20% of which are singletons, and roughly 7% rests with the top ten. The material sequenced was peripheral blood. The receptors shown here come from a woman aged 18-29 years with stable Graves' hyperthyroidism.

This clonotype was recorded at least ten times. The genes are TRBV14 and TRBJ1-6; D is ambiguous. Trimming stripped 6 bases from V and 7 bases from J, with 7 bases between. CDR3 length: 12 residues. Germline V gene sequence: CDR1 SGHDN, CDR2 FVKESK. The CDR3 loop reads CASRTHNSPLHF. CDR3 nucleotides: TGTGCCAGCAGAACCCACAATTCACCCCTCCACTTT.

In this sample, this clonotype turned up many times. The gene calls are TRBV6-1 and TRBJ1-1, with D possibly matching TRBD1 (6 bases). CDR3 length: 13 amino acids. Germline loops: CDR1 MNHNS, CDR2 SASEGT. V was trimmed by 5 bases and J by 7 bases, leaving 14 bases between them. Here the CDR3 reads CASSPVGHLEAFF. The CDR3 DNA reads TGTGCCAGCAGTCCGGTGGGACATCTTGAAGCTTTCTTT.